The entry that follows covers one T cell receptor (beta chain) sequence. Its antigen remains unknown. Germline and junction disagree at one end, which may indicate a read error. 13 Jbeta primers and 60 Vbeta primers were used for the PCR. Clones were sequenced by immunoSEQ multiplex PCR, and TCRdb holds only the in-frame ones, with some missing. Recorded here are around 50,000 clones; the top ten clones represent approximately 16%. This sample was taken from a study of cytomegalovirus exposure and HLA in healthy donors. Study summary: HLA-typed donors contributed approximately 86 million unique TCRs, which were held in an early data release. Study-level findings and limits: A later look showed TCR association rates differing by HLA locus, highest for DRB1 and lowest for HLA-C.

This receptor was obtained from a male donor in good health and CMV-seronegative. Sequencing used PBMCs.

The CDR3 loop is CASSYSDRAGGELFF. The DNA of the CDR3 is TGTGCCAGCAGCTACTCCGACAGGGCGGGTGGGGAGCTGTTTTTT. V usage is TRBV6-5 and J usage is TRBJ2-2, with TRBD1 matching 7 bases. This CDR3 has 15 amino acids. Germline-derived CDR1 and CDR2 are MNHEY and SVGAGI.